The subject of this entry is one T cell receptor (beta chain). Its antigen is still unknown. 60 Vbeta and 13 Jbeta primers were used in PCR. Produced via immunoSEQ multiplex PCR; TCRdb's table is partial and in-frame only. The sample has roughly 200,000 clones, over 65% seen once. This entry is derived from a study of cytomegalovirus exposure and HLA in healthy donors. As for the study in general: In an early release, HLA-typed donors contributed tens of millions of unique TCR sequences.

General study results and limits: Follow-up analysis later connected one missense variant in DCLRE1C with trimming of TCR beta V- and J-genes. Analysis performed later showed TCR beta chains linked to HLA being more clonally expanded than equally common others. Associated with cytomegalovirus, according to the listing, were some 180 TCR beta chains.

The receptor comes from a man in his late teens or twenties in good health and CMV-seronegative. The specimen sequenced was PBMCs.

This chain's CDR3 is CASSYSREATYEQYF. The DNA for the CDR3 is TGTGCCAGCAGTTACTCCCGGGAGGCCACCTACGAGCAGTACTTC. V is TRBV6-5 and J is TRBJ2-7; 7 nucleotides agree with TRBD2. The junction had 4 bases not matched to a gene; V was cut back by 0 bases and J by 2 bases. CDR3 size: 15 residues. Germline loops: CDR1 MNHEY, CDR2 SVGAGI.